This T cell receptor beta chain was profiled in a study of blood T cell repertoires in COVID-19 (dated by TCRdb to the early 2020s). Looking at the study overall: Samples from collaborators originated in the United States, Italy and Spain and spanned both the acute and convalescent phases of COVID-19. The material from the prospective study consisted of cDNA or gDNA derived from T cells, B-cell-depleted T cells, or PBMCs. Subjects who had been exposed to COVID-19, were actively infected with it, or had recovered from it provided the deeply sampled blood TCRbeta repertoires that made up the dataset. The repertoires were made available in a free public database intended to serve as a resource for research on the immune response to SARS-CoV-2. The samples were drawn from two sources: the first 160 participants of the ongoing ImmuneRACE study, and 1,000 to 1,500 subjects contributed by 6 global collaborators. Nearly every sample came with metadata listing a de-identified subject ID, COVID-19 status, age in years and sex. Where available, HLA class I and class II types were obtained from metadata supplied by the sample provider rather than from assay-based typing.

TCRbeta CDR3 regions were amplified from genomic DNA by means of the immunoSEQ Assay, a bias-controlled multiplex PCR. In the paper's pipeline: Nucleated cell counts per sample were estimated from amplification of reference gene primers within the assay. To quantify the absolute abundance of each unique TCRbeta CDR3 rearrangement, sequence reads were collapsed and filtered. For each sample, productive Simpson clonality was calculated by taking the square root of Simpson's diversity index across productive rearrangements. Drawn from immuneACCESS, this table holds only the in-frame rearrangements with V and J called that TCRdb kept. Clones are partly lost; checked studies trace under half to an unresolved V gene and leave the rest unexplained. From that table come the V and J calls and clone size; the DNA was used to work out D and trimming. The sample records 80,000 to 95,000 clones, around 85% of which are singletons. The ten largest clones capture 9.5% to 15% of the sample.

The germline V gene supplies CDR1 KGHSH and CDR2 LQKENI. Its CDR3 holds 15 amino acids, cysteine through phenylalanine. Solely the CDR3 DNA is kept, with 45 bases framed from the first base. The trim is 4 bases for V and 2 bases for J, with a gap of 12 bases between the germline ends. As to this clone: Its antigen remains unidentified. One base away there is no much larger clone; base qualities are not given.

Whole blood was collected in K2EDTA tubes by collaborating institutions according to the institutions' own protocols. For TCRbeta analysis, collaborators shipped samples as frozen whole blood, isolated PBMCs, or DNA extracted from either of those sample types. The paper's findings and limits, for the study overall: How much clinical and demographic metadata was included differed by source and by participant, and the metadata was provided uncurated.

The sequence was obtained from a human donor in a cohort sampled during active COVID-19. The V and J segments used are TRBV18 and TRBJ2-1; a tentative D match to TRBD2 spans 5 bases. The sample taken for sequencing was peripheral blood. The DNA sequence reads TGTGCCAGCTCACAAGGAGCGGAGACCTACAATGAGCAGTTCTTC. It specifies CASSQGAETYNEQFF.